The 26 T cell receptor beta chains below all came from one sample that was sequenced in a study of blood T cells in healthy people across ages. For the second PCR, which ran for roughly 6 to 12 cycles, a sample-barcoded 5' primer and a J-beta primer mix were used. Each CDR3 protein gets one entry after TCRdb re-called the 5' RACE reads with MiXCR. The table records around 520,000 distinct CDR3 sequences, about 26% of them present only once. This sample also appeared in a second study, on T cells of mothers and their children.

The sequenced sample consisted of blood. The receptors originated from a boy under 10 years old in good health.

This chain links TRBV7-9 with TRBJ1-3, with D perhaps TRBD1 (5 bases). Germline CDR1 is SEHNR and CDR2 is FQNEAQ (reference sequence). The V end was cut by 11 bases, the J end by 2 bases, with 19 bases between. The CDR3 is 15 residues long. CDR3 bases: TGTGCCGGGGGGGAAAGGGCCGATGCTGGAAACACCATATATTTT. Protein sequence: CAGGERADAGNTIYF.

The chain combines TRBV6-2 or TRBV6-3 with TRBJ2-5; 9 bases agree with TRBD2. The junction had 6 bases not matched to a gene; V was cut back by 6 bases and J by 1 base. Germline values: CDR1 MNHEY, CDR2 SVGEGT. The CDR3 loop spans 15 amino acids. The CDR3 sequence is CASRPEREAQETQYF. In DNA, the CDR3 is TGTGCCAGCAGACCGGAGCGGGAGGCCCAAGAGACCCAGTACTTC.

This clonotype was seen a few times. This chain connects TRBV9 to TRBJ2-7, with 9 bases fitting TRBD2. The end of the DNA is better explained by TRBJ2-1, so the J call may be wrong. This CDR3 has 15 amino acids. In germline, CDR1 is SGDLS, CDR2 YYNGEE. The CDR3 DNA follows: TGTGCCAGCAGCGTCGCTAGCGGGACGTACAATGAGCAGTTCTTC. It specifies CASSVASGTYNEQFF.

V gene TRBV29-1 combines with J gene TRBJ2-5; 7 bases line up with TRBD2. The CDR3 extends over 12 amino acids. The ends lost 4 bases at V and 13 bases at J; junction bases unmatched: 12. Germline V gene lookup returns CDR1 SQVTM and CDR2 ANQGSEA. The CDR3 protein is CSVVRDGGSLYF. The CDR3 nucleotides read TGCAGCGTTGTGAGGGACGGGGGGTCCCTGTACTTC. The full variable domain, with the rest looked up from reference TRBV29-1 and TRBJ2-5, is SAVISQKPSRDICQRGTSLTIQCQVDSQVTMMFWYRQQPGQSLTLIATANQGSEATYESGFVIDKFPISRPNLTFSTLTVSNMSPEDSSIYLCSVVRDGGSLYFGPGTRLLVL.

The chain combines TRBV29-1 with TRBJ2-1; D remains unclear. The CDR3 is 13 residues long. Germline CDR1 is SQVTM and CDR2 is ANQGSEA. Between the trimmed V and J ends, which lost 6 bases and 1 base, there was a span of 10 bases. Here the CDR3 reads CSVEVPSYNEQFF. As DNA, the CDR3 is TGCAGCGTCGAGGTTCCATCCTACAATGAGCAGTTCTTC.

DNA for the CDR3: TGTGCCTCCCAGGCTACGAGCTCCTACGAGCAGTACTTC. It specifies CASQATSSYEQYF. This rearrangement joins TRBV10-3 to TRBJ2-7, with unresolved D. From germline, CDR1 is ENHRY and CDR2 SYGVKD. The CDR3 totals 13 residues. V lost 11 bases, J lost 0 bases, and 14 bases lay in between.

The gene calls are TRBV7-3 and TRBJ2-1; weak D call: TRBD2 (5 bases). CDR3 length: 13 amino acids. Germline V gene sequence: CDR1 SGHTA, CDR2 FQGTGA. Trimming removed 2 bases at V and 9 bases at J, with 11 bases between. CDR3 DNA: TGTGCCAGCAGCTTATCTCCAGAGGGTGAGCAGTTCTTC. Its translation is CASSLSPEGEQFF.

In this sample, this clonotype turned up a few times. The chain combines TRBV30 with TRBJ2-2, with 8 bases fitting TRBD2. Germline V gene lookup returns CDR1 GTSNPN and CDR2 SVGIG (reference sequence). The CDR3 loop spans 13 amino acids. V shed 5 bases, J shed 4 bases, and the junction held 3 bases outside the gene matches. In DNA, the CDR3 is TGTGCCTGGCCGGGGGGGCTCACCGGGGAGCTGTTTTTT. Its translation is CAWPGGLTGELFF.

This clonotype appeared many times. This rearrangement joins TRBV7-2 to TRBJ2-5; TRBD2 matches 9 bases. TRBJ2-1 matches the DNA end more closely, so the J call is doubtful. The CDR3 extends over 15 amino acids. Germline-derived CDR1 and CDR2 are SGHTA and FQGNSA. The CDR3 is CASSLKRGRASEQFF. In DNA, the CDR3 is TGTGCCAGCAGTCTTAAGCGCGGGAGGGCCTCTGAGCAGTTCTTC.

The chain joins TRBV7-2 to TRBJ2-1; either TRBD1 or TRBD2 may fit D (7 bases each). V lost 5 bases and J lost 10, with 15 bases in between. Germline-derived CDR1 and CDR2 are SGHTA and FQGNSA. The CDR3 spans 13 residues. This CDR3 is CASSTGGTEEQFF. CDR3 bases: TGTGCCAGCAGCACCGGGGGGACAGAAGAGCAGTTCTTC.

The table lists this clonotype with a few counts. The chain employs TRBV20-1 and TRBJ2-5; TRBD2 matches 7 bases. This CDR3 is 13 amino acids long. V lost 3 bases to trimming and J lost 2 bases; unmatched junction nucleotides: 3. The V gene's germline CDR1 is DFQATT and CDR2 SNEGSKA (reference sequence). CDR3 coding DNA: TGCAGTGCTAGTGCTAGCGGACAAGAGACCCAGTACTTC. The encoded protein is CSASASGQETQYF.

CDR3: CARSLPMVGTQYF. The CDR3 region has the DNA TGTGCCAGGAGTCTCCCAATGGTTGGGACCCAGTACTTC. V gene TRBV12-3 or TRBV12-4 combines with J gene TRBJ2-5; D is unclear. V was clipped by 9 bases and J by 7 bases, with 18 bases between them. CDR3 length: 13 amino acids.

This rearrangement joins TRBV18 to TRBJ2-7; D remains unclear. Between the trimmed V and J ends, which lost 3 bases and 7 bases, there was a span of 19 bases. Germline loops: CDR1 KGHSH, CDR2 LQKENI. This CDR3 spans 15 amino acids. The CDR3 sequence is CASSPFWNPTEEQYF. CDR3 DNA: TGTGCCAGCTCACCTTTTTGGAATCCTACGGAGGAGCAGTACTTC.

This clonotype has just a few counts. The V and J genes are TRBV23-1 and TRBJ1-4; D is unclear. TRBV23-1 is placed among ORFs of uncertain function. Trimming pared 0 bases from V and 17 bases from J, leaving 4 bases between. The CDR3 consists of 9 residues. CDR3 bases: TGCGCCAGCAGTCAATCGAGATTTTTT. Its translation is CASSQSRFF.

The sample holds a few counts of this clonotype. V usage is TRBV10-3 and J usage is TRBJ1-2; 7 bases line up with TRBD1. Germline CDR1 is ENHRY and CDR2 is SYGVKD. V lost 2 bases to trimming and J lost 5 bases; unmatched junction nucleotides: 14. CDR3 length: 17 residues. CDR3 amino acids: CAISERVQGKRAYGYTF. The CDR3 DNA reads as TGTGCCATCAGTGAGAGGGTACAGGGGAAGAGGGCTTATGGCTACACCTTC.

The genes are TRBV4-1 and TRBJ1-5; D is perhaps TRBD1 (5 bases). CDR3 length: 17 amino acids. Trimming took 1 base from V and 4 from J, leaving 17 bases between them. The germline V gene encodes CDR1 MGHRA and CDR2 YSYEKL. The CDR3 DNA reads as TGCGCCAGCAGCCAAGCAAGTTCTGTACCAGGGAATCAGCCCCAGCATTTT. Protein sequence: CASSQASSVPGNQPQHF.

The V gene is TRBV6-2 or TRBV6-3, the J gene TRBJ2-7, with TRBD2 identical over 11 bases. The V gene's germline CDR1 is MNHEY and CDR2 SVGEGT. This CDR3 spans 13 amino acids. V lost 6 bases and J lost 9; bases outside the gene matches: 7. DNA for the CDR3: TGTGCCAGCAGAGGGACTAGCGGCTTAGTGCAGTACTTC. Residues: CASRGTSGLVQYF.

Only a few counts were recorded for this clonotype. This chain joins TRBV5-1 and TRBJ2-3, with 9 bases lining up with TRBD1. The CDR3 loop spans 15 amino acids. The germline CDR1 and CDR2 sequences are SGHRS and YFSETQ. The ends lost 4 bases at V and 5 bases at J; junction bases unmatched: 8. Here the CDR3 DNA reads TGCGCCAGCAGCACTCCAACAGGGGGCCAAGATACGCAGTATTTT. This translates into CASSTPTGGQDTQYF.

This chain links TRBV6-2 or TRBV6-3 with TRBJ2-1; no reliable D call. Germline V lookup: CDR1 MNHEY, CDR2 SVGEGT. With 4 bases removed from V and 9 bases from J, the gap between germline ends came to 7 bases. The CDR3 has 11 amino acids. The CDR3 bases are TGTGCCAGCAGTTCCCCCGGTGAGCAGTTCTTC. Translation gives CASSSPGEQFF.

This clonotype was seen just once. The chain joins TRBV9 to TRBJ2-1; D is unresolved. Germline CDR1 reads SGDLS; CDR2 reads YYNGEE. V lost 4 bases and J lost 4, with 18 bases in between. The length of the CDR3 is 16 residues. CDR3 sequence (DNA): TGTGCCAGCAGCCCTGCCGGATGGGATGGGTACAATGAGCAGTTCTTC. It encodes CASSPAGWDGYNEQFF.

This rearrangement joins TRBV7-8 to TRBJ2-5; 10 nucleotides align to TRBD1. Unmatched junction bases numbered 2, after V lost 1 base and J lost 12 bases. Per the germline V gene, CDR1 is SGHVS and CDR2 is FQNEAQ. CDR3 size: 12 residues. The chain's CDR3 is CASSLGGTGEYF. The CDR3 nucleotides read TGTGCCAGCAGCTTAGGTGGGACAGGGGAGTACTTC.

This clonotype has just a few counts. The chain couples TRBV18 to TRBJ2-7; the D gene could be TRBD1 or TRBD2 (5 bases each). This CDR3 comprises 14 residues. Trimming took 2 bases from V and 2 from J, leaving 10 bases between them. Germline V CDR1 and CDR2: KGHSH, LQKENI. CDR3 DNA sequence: TGTGCCAGCTCACCAATAGGGGAGACCTACGAGCAGTACTTC. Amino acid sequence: CASSPIGETYEQYF.

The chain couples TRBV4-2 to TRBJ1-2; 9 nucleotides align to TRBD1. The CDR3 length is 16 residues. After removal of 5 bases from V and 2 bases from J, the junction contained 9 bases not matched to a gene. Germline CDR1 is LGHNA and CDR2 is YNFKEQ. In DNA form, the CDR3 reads TGTGCCAGCAGCGGCCGGGACAGGGCCTCCAACTATGGCTACACCTTC. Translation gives CASSGRDRASNYGYTF.

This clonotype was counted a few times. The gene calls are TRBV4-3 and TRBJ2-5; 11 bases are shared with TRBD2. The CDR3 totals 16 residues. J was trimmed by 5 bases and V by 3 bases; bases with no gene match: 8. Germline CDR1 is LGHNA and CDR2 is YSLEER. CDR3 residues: CASSHLLAGEKETQYF. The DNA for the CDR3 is TGCGCCAGCAGCCACCTACTAGCGGGAGAGAAGGAGACCCAGTACTTC.

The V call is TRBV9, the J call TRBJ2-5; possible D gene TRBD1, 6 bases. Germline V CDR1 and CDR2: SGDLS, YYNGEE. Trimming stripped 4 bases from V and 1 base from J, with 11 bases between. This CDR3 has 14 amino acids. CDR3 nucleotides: TGTGCCAGCAGCCGGGACATCGGCCAAGAGACCCAGTACTTC. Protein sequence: CASSRDIGQETQYF.

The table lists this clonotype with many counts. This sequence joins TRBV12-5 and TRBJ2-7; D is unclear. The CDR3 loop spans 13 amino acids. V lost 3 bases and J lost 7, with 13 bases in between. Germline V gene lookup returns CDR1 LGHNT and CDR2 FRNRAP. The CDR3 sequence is CASGLTPGWEQYF. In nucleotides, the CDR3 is TGTGCTAGTGGTTTAACCCCCGGTTGGGAGCAGTACTTC.